The source of this T cell receptor (beta chain) is a study of T-cell reconstitution after alpha-beta-depleted transplantation in children (dated by TCRdb to 2015 to 2016). Broadly, across the study: Using TCR repertoire profiling, the study followed T-cell immune reconstitution in a quantitative way in children after TCRalphabeta/CD19-depleted allogeneic hematopoietic cell transplantation.

Trimming leaves V shorter by 1 base and J shorter by 2 bases, with the junction holding 10 bases beyond the gene matches. CDR1 and CDR2 are read off the germline V gene as SGHVS and FQNEAQ. The CDR3 numbers 18 residues from cysteine through phenylalanine. Only CDR3 DNA is held: 54 bases, read in frame from base 1. The table lists this clonotype with many counts. The antigen it recognizes is unknown. No much larger clonotype is one base removed from it; base qualities were not supplied. To prepare the library, PCR was applied. Sequencing was performed on an Illumina HiSeq 2500. TCR library preparation used molecular barcoding, with unique molecular identifiers applied to normalize quantification of the TCRbeta repertoire. Through fastp at Q25 and MiXCR, TCRdb rebuilt clones from the public reads, retaining in-frame beta chains. Rows with one shared CDR3 protein collapse into an entry with the most common genes and DNA. The table for this sample lists 150,000 to 250,000 distinct CDR3 sequences; roughly 15% of them were counted only once. 13% of the sample goes to the ten largest clones.

Recombination joined TRBV7-8 with TRBJ1-5; 8 junctional bases match TRBD1. This specimen was PBMCs from the stem cell graft donor, taken from the stem cell graft. The TCR originated in a human donor who donated a stem cell graft to a child with acute lymphoblastic leukemia. The CDR3 region reads CASSLVPTTGVGNQPQHF. The nucleotides are TGTGCCAGCAGCTTAGTTCCCACGACAGGGGTGGGCAATCAGCCCCAGCATTTT.